The entry below describes one T cell receptor (beta chain). PCR employed 60 Vbeta and 13 Jbeta primers. The protocol was immunoSEQ multiplex PCR, while the TCRdb copy is restricted to in-frame clones and leaves out a portion. The sample records roughly 120,000 clones, more than 70% being singletons. This sample is drawn from a study of cytomegalovirus exposure and HLA in healthy donors. Germline V lookup: CDR1 SGHVS, CDR2 FNYEAQ. V lost 4 bases and J 4 bases, leaving 13 bases between the germline ends. This CDR3 is 14 amino acids long. The sequenced sample consisted of PBMCs. The TCR comes from a human donor in good health. The chain combines TRBV7-6 with TRBJ2-5; D might be TRBD1 (7 bases). The CDR3 here is CASSSYRGGETQYF. CDR3 DNA: TGTGCCAGCAGCTCATACAGGGGAGGAGAGACCCAGTACTTC.